This TCR beta chain derives from a study of T cell repertoires in cytomegalovirus infection. Across the study: Shared public TCR beta signatures pointed to both CMV infection and a matching HLA type. Study-wide points: Cumulative frequency of public TCR beta families picked out carriers of CMV plus the relevant HLA. The study found HLA-C-restricted CMV-specific TCR beta clonotypes dominating the ex vivo response.

Germline V gene lookup returns CDR1 SGHNT and CDR2 YENEEA. The V end was cut by 5 bases, the J end by 9 bases, with 17 bases between. The CDR3 covers 14 residues. TCRdb redid the calling of the reads with MiXCR, one entry per CDR3 protein. The repertoire has over 150,000 distinct CDR3 sequences, around 20% of them found once; the top ten carry around 2.7%. To note about this clonotype: The antigen remains undetermined. Here the CDR3 omits its conserved ending phenylalanine or tryptophan, so a read error is the likely source.

The receptor comes from a human donor in good health (CMV status not recorded). Some clones in this sample may be carry-over from other donors' samples. Sample: PBMCs. The chain links TRBV11-3 to TRBJ2-1; D remains unclear. The CDR3 protein is CASSPGGRTGEQFS. The DNA for the CDR3 is TGTGCCAGCAGCCCAGGTGGGCGAACGGGTGAGCAGTTCTCC.